Sequencing of this TCR beta chain was carried out in a study of identical twins. TCRdb ran MiXCR on the 5' RACE reads and lists one entry per CDR3 protein. The table lists about 730,000 distinct CDR3 sequences, approximately 22% of them singletons. Study results and limitations: Part of the zero-insertion signal could reflect confounding by invariant MAIT and iNKT cells. Compared with unrelated sharing, twin-shared out-of-frame alpha sequences had more low-probability sequences.

The V end was cut by 1 base, the J end by 0 bases, with 5 bases between. CDR1 and CDR2 (germline): MNHEY, SVGEGT. The CDR3 sequence is 14 residues long. The table lists this clonotype with a few counts. The antigen remains undetermined. These same data were also listed under a study on T cells expressing NK-cell markers. That study reports: Within several experiments, an anti-gamma-delta TCR antibody kept the sorting limited to alpha-beta TCR T cells. Clones of NKG2C+ T cells that had expanded were of unclear HCMV specificity.

The clonotype was recovered from a woman aged 18-29 years in good health. The V gene is TRBV6-2 or TRBV6-3, the J gene TRBJ2-3; D is undetermined. The sample was PBMCs. CDR3 in DNA: TGTGCCAGCAGTTACTGGGTGAGCACAGATACGCAGTATTTT. Translating gives CASSYWVSTDTQYF.